The clone carrying this T cell receptor beta chain was observed once. CDR3 length: 14 amino acids. Germline-derived CDR1 and CDR2 are MGHDK and SYGVNS. V was clipped by 3 bases and J by 6 bases; unmatched bases: 0. Assay used: immunoSEQ multiplex PCR; TCRdb lists only in-frame clones, some missing. The sample has some 270,000 clones; approximately 84% are singletons. This sample was included in a study of blood T cell repertoires in COVID-19. V and J are TRBV25-1 and TRBJ2-2, with 11 positions matching TRBD2. The sequencing sample was made of peripheral blood. The sequence was obtained from a person between 65 and 79 years old with COVID-19, enrolled during active disease. The CDR3 sequence: CASSEGLAAGELFF. The CDR3 coding sequence is TGTGCCAGCAGTGAGGGACTAGCGGCCGGGGAGCTGTTTTTT. The variable domain in full, completed from reference TRBV25-1 and TRBJ2-2, reads EADIYQTPRYLVIGTGKKITLECSQTMGHDKMYWYQQDPGMELHLIHYSYGVNSTEKGDLSSESTVSRIRTEHFPLTLESARPSHTSQYLCASSEGLAAGELFFGEGSRLTVL.